The following is a T cell receptor (beta chain) sequence with its context. Its specificity is unknown. The CDR3 extends over 16 amino acids. Looked up from germline, CDR1 is LNHDA and CDR2 is SQIVND (reference sequence). The ends were cut back, 3 bases at V and 0 bases at J, with 15 bases in the middle. This specimen belongs to a study of cytomegalovirus exposure and HLA in healthy donors. With 60 Vbeta and 13 Jbeta primers, the PCR was carried out. Clones were sequenced by immunoSEQ multiplex PCR, and TCRdb holds only the in-frame ones, with some missing. Of nearly 80,000 clones detected, around three quarters appear once; the ten largest clones hold 22%. Study outcomes and limitations: Later, an analysis found that common viral pathogens appeared to be linked with several of the most significant clusters. In the analysis, some V segments, TRBV6-2 and TRBV6-3 included, were excluded as indistinguishable. In a later analysis, the majority of CMV-associated beta chains seemingly showed HLA restriction.

This rearrangement joins TRBV19 to TRBJ2-7, with TRBD2 as a possible D gene (5 bases). Source material: PBMCs. This receptor was obtained from a woman in her thirties or forties in good health and CMV-seropositive. This CDR3 reads CASSIDSGINSYEQYF. DNA for the CDR3: TGTGCCAGTAGTATCGACTCCGGGATTAACTCCTACGAGCAGTACTTC.